The 3 T cell receptor beta chains below were found in one sample sequenced in a study of blood T cell repertoires in COVID-19. Generated by immunoSEQ multiplex PCR, the TCRdb table keeps only in-frame clones and is missing some. Among 250,000 to 350,000 clones listed, 70% to 90% were seen once. Sequencing was carried out using peripheral blood. The receptors shown here come from a woman aged 50 to 60 with active or convalescent COVID-19.

The V and J genes are TRBV19 and TRBJ1-1, with D unclear. With 5 bases removed from V and 0 bases from J, the gap between germline ends came to 7 bases. Germline-derived CDR1 and CDR2 are LNHDA and SQIVND (reference sequence). The CDR3 contains 13 residues. The CDR3 loop is CASSAEVNTEAFF. CDR3 nucleotides: TGTGCCAGTAGTGCCGAGGTGAACACTGAAGCTTTCTTT.

The chain employs TRBV19 and TRBJ1-4; tentative D call: TRBD1 (6 bases). Looked up from germline, CDR1 is LNHDA and CDR2 is SQIVND (reference sequence). This CDR3 has 14 residues. Trimming left V 6 bases short and J 4 bases short, with 12 bases between. This CDR3 is CASSRGSYNEKLFF. The CDR3 DNA reads TGTGCCAGTAGCAGGGGCTCTTATAATGAAAAACTGTTTTTT.

V gene TRBV5-1 combines with J gene TRBJ2-1; TRBD2 aligns across 7 bases. The V and J ends lost 2 bases and 9 bases, in that order; junction bases with no gene match: 11. Germline CDR1 and CDR2: SGHRS and YFSETQ. The CDR3 loop spans 15 amino acids. Here the CDR3 DNA reads TGCGCCAGCAGCTTAAGGTCGGCGGGAGAGGCTGAGCAGTTCTTC. As protein: CASSLRSAGEAEQFF.